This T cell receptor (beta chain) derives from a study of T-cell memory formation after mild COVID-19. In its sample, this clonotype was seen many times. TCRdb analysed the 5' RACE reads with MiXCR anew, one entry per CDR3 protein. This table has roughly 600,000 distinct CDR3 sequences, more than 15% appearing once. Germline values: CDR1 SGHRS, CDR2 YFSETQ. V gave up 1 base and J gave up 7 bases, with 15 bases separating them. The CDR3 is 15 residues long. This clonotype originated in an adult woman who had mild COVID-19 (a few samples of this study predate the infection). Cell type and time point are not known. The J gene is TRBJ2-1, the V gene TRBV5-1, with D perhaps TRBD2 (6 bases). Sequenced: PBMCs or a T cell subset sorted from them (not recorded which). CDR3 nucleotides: TGCGCCAGCAGCTTGTGGGGGGACTTCCAGAATGAGCAGTTCTTC. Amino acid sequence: CASSLWGDFQNEQFF. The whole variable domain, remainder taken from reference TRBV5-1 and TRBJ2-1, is KAGVTQTPRYLIKTRGQQVTLSCSPISGHRSVSWYQQTPGQGLQFLFEYFSETQRNKGNFPGRFSGRQFSNSRSEMNVSTLELGDSALYLCASSLWGDFQNEQFFGPGTRLTVL.